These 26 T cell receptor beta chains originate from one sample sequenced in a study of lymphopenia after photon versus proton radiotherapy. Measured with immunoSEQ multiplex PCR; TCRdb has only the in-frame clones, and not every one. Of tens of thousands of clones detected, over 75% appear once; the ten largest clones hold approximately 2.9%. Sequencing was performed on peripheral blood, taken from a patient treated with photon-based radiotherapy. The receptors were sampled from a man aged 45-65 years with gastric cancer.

CDR3 in amino acids: CASSRLLAESDTQYF. The DNA of the CDR3 is TGTGCCAGTAGTAGGTTGCTAGCGGAGTCAGATACGCAGTATTTT. V gene TRBV19 combines with J gene TRBJ2-3, with 7 bases identical to TRBD2. V shed 4 bases and J 4 bases; nucleotides not matched to a gene: 8. The CDR3 spans 15 residues. The germline V gene has CDR1 LNHDA and CDR2 SQIVND (reference sequence). Variable domain in full (rest from reference TRBV19 and TRBJ2-3): DGGITQSPKYLFRKEGQNVTLSCEQNLNHDAMYWYRQDPGQGLRLIYYSQIVNDFQKGDIAEGYSVSREKKESFPLTVTSAQKNPTAFYLCASSRLLAESDTQYFGPGTRLTVL.

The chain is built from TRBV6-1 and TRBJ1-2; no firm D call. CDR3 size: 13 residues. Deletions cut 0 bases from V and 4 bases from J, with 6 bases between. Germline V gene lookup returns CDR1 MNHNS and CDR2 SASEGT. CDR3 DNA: TGTGCCAGCAGTGAAGCATGGGGCTATGGCTACACCTTC. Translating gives CASSEAWGYGYTF.

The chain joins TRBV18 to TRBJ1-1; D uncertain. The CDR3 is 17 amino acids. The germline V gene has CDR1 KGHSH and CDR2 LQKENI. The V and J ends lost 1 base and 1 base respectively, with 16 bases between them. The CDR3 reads CASSPLNRLQANTEAFF. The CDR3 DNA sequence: TGTGCCAGCTCACCACTAAACAGACTTCAGGCGAACACTGAAGCTTTCTTT.

The CDR3 loop reads CASSPLNSGRAYRNEQFF. CDR3 nucleotide sequence: TGTGCCAGCTCACCGTTGAATAGCGGGAGGGCCTATAGGAATGAGCAGTTCTTC. V is TRBV18 and J is TRBJ2-1; 11 bases align to TRBD2. CDR3 length: 18 amino acids. Looked up from germline, CDR1 is KGHSH and CDR2 is LQKENI. With V trimmed by 3 bases and J by 7 bases, 14 bases remained unmatched.

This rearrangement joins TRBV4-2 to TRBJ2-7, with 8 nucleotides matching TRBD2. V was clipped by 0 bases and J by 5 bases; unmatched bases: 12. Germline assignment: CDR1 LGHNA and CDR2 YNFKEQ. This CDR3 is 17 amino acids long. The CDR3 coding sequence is TGTGCCAGCAGCCAAGACGCCGGCGGGGGGAGGGCAGACGAGCAGTACTTC. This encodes CASSQDAGGGRADEQYF.

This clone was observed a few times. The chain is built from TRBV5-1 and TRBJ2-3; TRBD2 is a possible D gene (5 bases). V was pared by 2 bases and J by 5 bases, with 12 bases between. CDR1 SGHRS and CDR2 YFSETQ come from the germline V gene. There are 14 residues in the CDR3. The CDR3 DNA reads TGCGCCAGCAGCTTAGTTAGCGCAGAAGATACGCAGTATTTT. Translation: CASSLVSAEDTQYF.

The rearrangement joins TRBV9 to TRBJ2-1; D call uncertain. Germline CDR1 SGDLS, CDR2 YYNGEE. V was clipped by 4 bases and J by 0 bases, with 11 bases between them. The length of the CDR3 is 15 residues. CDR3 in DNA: TGTGCCAGCAGCCCTCGGAGTAGCTCCTACAATGAGCAGTTCTTC. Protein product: CASSPRSSSYNEQFF.

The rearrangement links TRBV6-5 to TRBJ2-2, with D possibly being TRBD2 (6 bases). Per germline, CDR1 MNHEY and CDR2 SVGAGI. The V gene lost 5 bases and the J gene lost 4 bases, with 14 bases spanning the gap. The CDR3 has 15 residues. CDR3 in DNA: TGTGCCAGCAGTGTACACGGAGGGTCCACCGGGGAGCTGTTTTTT. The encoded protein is CASSVHGGSTGELFF.

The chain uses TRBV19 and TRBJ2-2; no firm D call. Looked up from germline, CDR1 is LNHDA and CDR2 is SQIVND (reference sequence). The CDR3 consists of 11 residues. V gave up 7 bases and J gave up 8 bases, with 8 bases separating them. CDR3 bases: TGTGCCAGTAATTACCGAGGGGAGCTGTTTTTT. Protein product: CASNYRGELFF.

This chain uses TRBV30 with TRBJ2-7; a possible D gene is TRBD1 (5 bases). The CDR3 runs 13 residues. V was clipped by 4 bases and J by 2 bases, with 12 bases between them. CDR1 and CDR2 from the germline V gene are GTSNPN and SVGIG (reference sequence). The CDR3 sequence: CAWKKGHTYEQYF. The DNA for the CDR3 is TGTGCCTGGAAAAAAGGACACACCTACGAGCAGTACTTC.

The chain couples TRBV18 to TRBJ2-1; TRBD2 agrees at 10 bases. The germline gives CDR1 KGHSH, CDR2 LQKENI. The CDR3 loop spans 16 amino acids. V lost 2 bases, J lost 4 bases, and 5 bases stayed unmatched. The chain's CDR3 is CASSPELAGIYNEQFF. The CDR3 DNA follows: TGTGCCAGCTCACCAGAACTAGCGGGGATATACAATGAGCAGTTCTTC.

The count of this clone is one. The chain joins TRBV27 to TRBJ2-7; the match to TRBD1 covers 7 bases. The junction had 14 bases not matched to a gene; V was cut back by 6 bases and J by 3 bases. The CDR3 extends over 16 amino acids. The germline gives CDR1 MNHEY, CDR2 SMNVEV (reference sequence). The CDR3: CASRTLAGTAIYEQYF. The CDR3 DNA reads TGTGCCAGCAGAACTCTAGCCGGGACAGCGATCTACGAGCAGTACTTC.

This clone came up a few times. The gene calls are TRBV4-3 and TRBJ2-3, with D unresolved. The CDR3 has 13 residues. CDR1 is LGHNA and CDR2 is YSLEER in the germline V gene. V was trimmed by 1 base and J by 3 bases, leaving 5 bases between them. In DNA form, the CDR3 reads TGCGCCAGCAGCCAAGTTGAAACAGATACGCAGTATTTT. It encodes CASSQVETDTQYF.

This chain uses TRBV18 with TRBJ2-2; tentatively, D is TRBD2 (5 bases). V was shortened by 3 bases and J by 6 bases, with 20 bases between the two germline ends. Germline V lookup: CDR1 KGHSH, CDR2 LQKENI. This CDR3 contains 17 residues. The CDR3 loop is CASSPGNLGSPPGELFF. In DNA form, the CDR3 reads TGTGCCAGCTCACCGGGGAATTTGGGGAGCCCGCCCGGGGAGCTGTTTTTT.

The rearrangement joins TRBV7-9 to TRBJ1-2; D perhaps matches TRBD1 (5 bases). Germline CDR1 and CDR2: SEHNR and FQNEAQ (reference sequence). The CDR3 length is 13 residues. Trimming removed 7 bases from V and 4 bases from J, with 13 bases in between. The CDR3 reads CASIPGGVYGYTF. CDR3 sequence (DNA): TGTGCCAGCATTCCCGGGGGGGTCTATGGCTACACCTTC.

CDR3 nucleotide sequence: TGCGCCAGCAGCCCAGGACAGAGCTCTGGAAACACCATATATTTT. Translating it yields CASSPGQSSGNTIYF. The J gene is TRBJ1-3, the V gene TRBV5-1; D may be TRBD1 (6 bases). This CDR3 region has 15 residues. V lost 4 bases to trimming and J lost 0 bases, with 11 bases between them. In germline, CDR1 is SGHRS, CDR2 YFSETQ.

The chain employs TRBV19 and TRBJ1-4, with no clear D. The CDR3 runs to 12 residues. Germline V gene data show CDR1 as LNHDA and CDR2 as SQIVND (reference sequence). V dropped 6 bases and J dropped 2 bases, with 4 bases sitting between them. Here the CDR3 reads CASRPTNEKLFF. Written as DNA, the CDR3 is TGTGCCAGTAGGCCGACTAATGAAAAACTGTTTTTT. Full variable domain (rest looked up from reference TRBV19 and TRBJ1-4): DGGITQSPKYLFRKEGQNVTLSCEQNLNHDAMYWYRQDPGQGLRLIYYSQIVNDFQKGDIAEGYSVSREKKESFPLTVTSAQKNPTAFYLCASRPTNEKLFFGSGTQLSVL.

The CDR3 region is CASRGPWGGNQPQHF. The CDR3 DNA reads as TGTGCCAGCAGGGGCCCATGGGGAGGCAATCAGCCCCAGCATTTT. The rearrangement uses TRBV28 and TRBJ1-5; no reliable D call. Trimming stripped 6 bases from V and 2 bases from J, with 14 bases between. There are 15 residues in the CDR3. Germline V gives CDR1 MDHEN, CDR2 SYDVKM.

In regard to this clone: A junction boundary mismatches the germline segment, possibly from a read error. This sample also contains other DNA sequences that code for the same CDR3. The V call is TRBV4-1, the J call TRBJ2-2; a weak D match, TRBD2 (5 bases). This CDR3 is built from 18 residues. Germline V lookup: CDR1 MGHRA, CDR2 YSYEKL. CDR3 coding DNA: TGCGCCAGCAGCCGGTCCGACGGTGCGCGCGCGAACACCGGGGAGCTATTTTTT. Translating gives CASSRSDGARANTGELFF.

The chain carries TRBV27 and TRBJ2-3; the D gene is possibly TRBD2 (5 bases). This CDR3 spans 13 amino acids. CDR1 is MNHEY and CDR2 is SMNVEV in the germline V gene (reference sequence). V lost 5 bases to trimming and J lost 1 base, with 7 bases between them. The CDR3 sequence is CASSRRGTDTQYF. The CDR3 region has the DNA TGTGCCAGCAGTCGGCGGGGCACAGATACGCAGTATTTT.

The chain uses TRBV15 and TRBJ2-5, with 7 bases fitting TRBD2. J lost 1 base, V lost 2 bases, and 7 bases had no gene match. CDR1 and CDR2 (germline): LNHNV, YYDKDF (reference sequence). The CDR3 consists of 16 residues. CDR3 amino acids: CATSRTLSSGQETQYF. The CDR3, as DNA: TGTGCCACCAGCAGAACTCTGTCTAGCGGCCAAGAGACCCAGTACTTC.

CDR3 nucleotides: TGTGCCAGCACTAACACGGGCCGTAGTACTTACAATGAGCAGTTCTTC. This encodes CASTNTGRSTYNEQFF. The chain is built from TRBV27 and TRBJ2-1; D gene unclear. CDR3 length equals 16 residues. Germline loops: CDR1 MNHEY, CDR2 SMNVEV (reference sequence). Trimming pared 7 bases from V and 4 bases from J, leaving 20 bases between.

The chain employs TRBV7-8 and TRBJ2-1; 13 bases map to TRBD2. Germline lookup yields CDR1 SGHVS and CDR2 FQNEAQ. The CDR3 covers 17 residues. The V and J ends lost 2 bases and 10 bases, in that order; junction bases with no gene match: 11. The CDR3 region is CASSLKWTSGRRKEQFF. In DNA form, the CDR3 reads TGTGCCAGCAGCTTAAAGTGGACTAGCGGGAGACGGAAAGAGCAGTTCTTC.

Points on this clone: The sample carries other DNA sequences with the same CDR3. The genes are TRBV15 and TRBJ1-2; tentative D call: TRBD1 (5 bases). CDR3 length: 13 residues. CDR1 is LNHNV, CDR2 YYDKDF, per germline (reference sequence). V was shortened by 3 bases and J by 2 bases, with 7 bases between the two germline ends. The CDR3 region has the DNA TGTGCCACCAGCAGGGACACCAACTATGGCTACACCTTC. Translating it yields CATSRDTNYGYTF.

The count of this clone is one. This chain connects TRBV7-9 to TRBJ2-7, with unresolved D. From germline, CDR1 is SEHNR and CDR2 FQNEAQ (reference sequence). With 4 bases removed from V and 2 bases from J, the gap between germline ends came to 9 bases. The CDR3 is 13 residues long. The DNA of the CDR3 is TGTGCCAGCAGCTCTGGCAGAGCCTACGAGCAGTACTTC. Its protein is CASSSGRAYEQYF.

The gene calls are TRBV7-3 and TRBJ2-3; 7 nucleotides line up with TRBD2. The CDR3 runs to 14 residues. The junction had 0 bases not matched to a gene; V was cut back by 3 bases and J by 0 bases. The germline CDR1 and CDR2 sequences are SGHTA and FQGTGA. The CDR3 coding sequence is TGTGCCAGCAGCTTTAGCGGGAGCACAGATACGCAGTATTTT. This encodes CASSFSGSTDTQYF.